A single sample gave rise to the 23 T cell receptor beta chains below, sequenced in a study of lymphopenia after photon versus proton radiotherapy. Repertoires were generated with immunoSEQ multiplex PCR, while TCRdb's copy carries only in-frame clones and drops some. The sample yields 15,000 to 20,000 clones, roughly 90% seen once. The material was peripheral blood, obtained from a patient treated with photon-based radiotherapy. The receptors shown here come from a woman aged 40 to 49 with cholangiocarcinoma.

The chain is built from TRBV29-1 and TRBJ2-2; 13 bases align to TRBD2. The CDR3 is 17 residues long. The V and J ends lost 6 bases and 5 bases, in that order; junction bases with no gene match: 12. Germline CDR1 reads SQVTM; CDR2 reads ANQGSEA. CDR3 sequence reads: CSVSGTSGIGGTGELFF. The CDR3 DNA reads as TGCAGCGTGAGCGGGACTAGCGGGATTGGGGGGACCGGGGAGCTGTTTTTT.

CDR3 DNA: TGTGCCAGCAGAAAGGGGGAAGATAGCAATCAGCCCCAGCATTTT. Its protein product is CASRKGEDSNQPQHF. The V call is TRBV6-5, the J call TRBJ1-5; D is perhaps TRBD1 (6 bases). The CDR3 has 15 residues. The V end was cut by 6 bases, the J end by 0 bases, with 12 bases between. Germline loops: CDR1 MNHEY, CDR2 SVGAGI.

The chain combines TRBV5-1 with TRBJ1-2, with 7 bases identical to TRBD1. The CDR3 has 14 amino acids. CDR1 is SGHRS and CDR2 is YFSETQ in the germline V gene. The junction had 4 bases not matched to a gene; V was cut back by 0 bases and J by 5 bases. Here the CDR3 DNA reads TGCGCCAGCAGCTTGGAGGGGGCTCGATATGGCTACACCTTC. This gives the protein CASSLEGARYGYTF.

The chain couples TRBV25-1 to TRBJ2-4; TRBD2 might be the D (5 bases). Germline CDR1 is MGHDK and CDR2 is SYGVNS. Trimming left V 5 bases short and J 1 base short, with 12 bases between. CDR3 length: 15 amino acids. CDR3 amino acids: CASSSAEVAKNIQYF. CDR3 bases: TGTGCCAGCAGTTCCGCGGAGGTGGCCAAAAACATTCAGTACTTC. The whole variable domain, filled in from reference TRBV25-1 and TRBJ2-4, reads EADIYQTPRYLVIGTGKKITLECSQTMGHDKMYWYQQDPGMELHLIHYSYGVNSTEKGDLSSESTVSRIRTEHFPLTLESARPSHTSQYLCASSSAEVAKNIQYFGAGTRLSVL.

This clone was seen just once. The V and J genes are TRBV6-5 and TRBJ1-1; D perhaps matches TRBD1 (6 bases). The CDR3 extends over 12 amino acids. Germline assignment: CDR1 MNHEY and CDR2 SVGAGI. V was pared by 2 bases and J by 7 bases, with 8 bases between. The CDR3, as DNA: TGTGCCAGCAGTTACGGGGGCATTGAAGCTTTCTTT. It codes for CASSYGGIEAFF.

This chain links TRBV28 with TRBJ2-3, with 8 bases matching TRBD1. With 6 bases clipped from V and 5 bases from J, the junction kept 10 bases outside the gene matches. Per germline, CDR1 MDHEN and CDR2 SYDVKM. This CDR3 spans 15 amino acids. CDR3 protein: CASSTQGALRDTQYF. CDR3 DNA sequence: TGTGCCAGCAGCACTCAGGGGGCGCTGAGAGATACGCAGTATTTT.

V gene TRBV2 combines with J gene TRBJ2-2; perhaps TRBD2 as D (5 bases). This CDR3 region has 15 residues. Trimming stripped 3 bases from V and 4 bases from J, with 12 bases between. Germline CDR1 is SNHLY and CDR2 is FYNNEI. This CDR3 is CASSDGAGGTGELFF. CDR3 in DNA: TGTGCCAGCAGTGACGGTGCGGGTGGCACCGGGGAGCTGTTTTTT.

J is TRBJ2-3 and V is TRBV30; 9 bases agree with TRBD1. Germline V gene lookup returns CDR1 GTSNPN and CDR2 SVGIG (reference sequence). V lost 3 bases and J lost 5; bases outside the gene matches: 6. This CDR3 is 14 amino acids long. CDR3 protein: CAWSQGQGIDTQYF. For the CDR3, the DNA is TGTGCCTGGAGCCAGGGACAGGGCATAGATACGCAGTATTTT.

The V and J genes are TRBV27 and TRBJ2-7; 8 nucleotides agree with TRBD2. The CDR3 loop spans 17 amino acids. The V and J ends lost 2 bases and 6 bases, in that order; junction bases with no gene match: 15. Germline-derived CDR1 and CDR2 are MNHEY and SMNVEV (reference sequence). As DNA, the CDR3 is TGTGCCAGCAGTTTAAGGAAGGTGGGGGTAGCGGGAAGCGAGCAGTACTTC. It translates to CASSLRKVGVAGSEQYF.

J is TRBJ2-1 and V is TRBV4-2; 8 bases are a match to TRBD2. Germline V CDR1 and CDR2: LGHNA, YNFKEQ. Trimming took 2 bases from V and 7 from J; bases not matched to a gene: 13. This CDR3 contains 17 residues. DNA of the CDR3: TGTGCCAGCAGCCAACTCCCTGCGGGAGGAGGCTATAATGAGCAGTTCTTC. Translated, it gives CASSQLPAGGGYNEQFF.

V usage is TRBV11-2 and J usage is TRBJ2-7; TRBD1 is a possible D gene (6 bases). Trimming stripped 5 bases from V and 0 bases from J, with 14 bases between. Looked up from germline, CDR1 is SGHAT and CDR2 is FQNNGV. This CDR3 spans 15 amino acids. The CDR3 DNA sequence: TGTGCCAGCAGCGTTGGACAGCTAGACTCCTACGAGCAGTACTTC. This encodes CASSVGQLDSYEQYF.

This chain joins TRBV11-3 and TRBJ2-1, with TRBD2 matching 10 bases. CDR1 and CDR2 (germline): SGHNT, YENEEA. V lost 5 bases, J lost 8 bases, and 12 bases stayed unmatched. The CDR3 is made up of 16 amino acids. Here the CDR3 reads CASSPASGRRVDEQFF. The CDR3 nucleotides read TGTGCCAGCAGCCCCGCTAGCGGGAGAAGGGTTGATGAGCAGTTCTTC.

This clone was seen a handful of times. The rearrangement uses TRBV9 and TRBJ2-3; 9 nucleotides align to TRBD2. CDR1 and CDR2 from the germline V gene are SGDLS and YYNGEE. This CDR3 is 15 amino acids long. The V and J ends lost 3 bases and 2 bases, in that order; junction bases with no gene match: 4. The CDR3 DNA is TGTGCCAGCAGCGAACTAGCGGGCTCCACAGATACGCAGTATTTT. This encodes CASSELAGSTDTQYF.

Concerning this clone: One end of the junction is discordant with germline, which a read error may explain. In the same sample, other DNA sequences code for this CDR3. This chain joins TRBV6-1 and TRBJ1-6; D perhaps matches TRBD1 (5 bases). Per the germline V gene, CDR1 is MNHNS and CDR2 is SASEGT. There are 14 residues in the CDR3. The CDR3 spells CASTRQPDNSPLHF. DNA for the CDR3: TGCGCCAGCACGAGACAGCCTGATAATTCACCCCTCCACTTT.

The chain employs TRBV6-1 and TRBJ2-3; a possible D gene is TRBD2 (5 bases). Trimming pared 7 bases from V and 3 bases from J, leaving 17 bases between. The CDR3 extends over 15 amino acids. CDR1 is MNHNS and CDR2 is SASEGT in the germline V gene. The CDR3 is CASTPWERGTDTQYF. CDR3 in DNA: TGTGCCAGCACCCCTTGGGAGCGAGGAACAGATACGCAGTATTTT.

The gene calls are TRBV5-1 and TRBJ1-1; D is ambiguous. This CDR3 is 14 amino acids long. Looked up from germline, CDR1 is SGHRS and CDR2 is YFSETQ. Trimming stripped 3 bases from V and 0 bases from J, with 9 bases between. The CDR3 sequence: CASSSGDLNTEAFF. CDR3 nucleotides: TGCGCCAGCAGCTCTGGTGACTTGAACACTGAAGCTTTCTTT.

This clone has more than one count but fewer than ten. V and J are TRBV7-8 and TRBJ2-1, with D possibly TRBD2 on 5 matching bases. Germline lookup yields CDR1 SGHVS and CDR2 FQNEAQ. The CDR3 spans 17 residues. Trimming removed 0 bases at V and 2 bases at J, with 14 bases between. CDR3 region: CASSLARRAAPYNEQFF. CDR3 nucleotides: TGTGCCAGCAGCTTAGCGCGGCGGGCAGCCCCCTACAATGAGCAGTTCTTC.

The chain uses TRBV25-1 and TRBJ2-5; 8 nucleotides agree with TRBD2. The CDR3 is 17 amino acids. Germline V gene data show CDR1 as MGHDK and CDR2 as SYGVNS. The V and J ends lost 3 bases and 5 bases, in that order; junction bases with no gene match: 14. The DNA for the CDR3 is TGTGCCAGCAGTGACCCCCTTAGCGGGATGTTCCGCGAGACCCAGTACTTC. Its translation is CASSDPLSGMFRETQYF. Together with reference TRBV25-1 and TRBJ2-5, the CDR3 gives the full variable domain: EADIYQTPRYLVIGTGKKITLECSQTMGHDKMYWYQQDPGMELHLIHYSYGVNSTEKGDLSSESTVSRIRTEHFPLTLESARPSHTSQYLCASSDPLSGMFRETQYFGPGTRLLVL.

The gene calls are TRBV6-5 and TRBJ2-7, with 9 bases fitting TRBD1. The length of the CDR3 is 16 residues. From germline, CDR1 is MNHEY and CDR2 SVGAGI. With V trimmed by 0 bases and J by 1 base, 4 bases remained unmatched. The CDR3 bases are TGTGCCAGCAGTTACTCCGGGACAGGGAGATCCTACGAGCAGTACTTC. Translation: CASSYSGTGRSYEQYF.

The sample holds one count of this clone. V is TRBV30 and J is TRBJ2-1, with 7 bases lining up with TRBD2. Germline V gene sequence: CDR1 GTSNPN, CDR2 SVGIG (reference sequence). CDR3 length: 15 residues. V trimming: 0 bases; J trimming: 6 bases; junction bases outside the gene matches: 8. The CDR3 protein is CAWSVQAGWGNEQFF. The CDR3 DNA reads TGTGCCTGGAGTGTACAAGCGGGATGGGGCAATGAGCAGTTCTTC.

The rearrangement links TRBV29-1 to TRBJ2-1, with D possibly being TRBD1 (6 bases). V gave up 2 bases and J gave up 7 bases, with 9 bases separating them. Per germline, CDR1 SQVTM and CDR2 ANQGSEA. This CDR3 has 12 residues. CDR3 sequence: CSVETQGNEQFF. CDR3 DNA sequence: TGCAGCGTTGAAACGCAGGGGAATGAGCAGTTCTTC.

J is TRBJ1-5 and V is TRBV28, with D perhaps TRBD1 (6 bases). The germline V gene encodes CDR1 MDHEN and CDR2 SYDVKM. This CDR3 contains 15 residues. Deletions cut 6 bases from V and 3 bases from J, with 15 bases between. CDR3 protein: CASSDLDSFNQPQHF. The CDR3 bases are TGTGCCAGCAGCGACCTGGACAGTTTCAATCAGCCCCAGCATTTT.

The gene calls are TRBV11-3 and TRBJ1-3, with a tentative D call TRBD1 (6 bases). Trimming cost V 5 bases and J 4 bases, with 15 bases left between them. CDR1 and CDR2 from the germline V gene are SGHNT and YENEEA. This CDR3 comprises 15 residues. Here the CDR3 DNA reads TGTGCCAGCAGCCCGGGGGGGGGCGAAGGAAACACCATATATTTT. It yields the protein CASSPGGGEGNTIYF.